These 5 T cell receptor beta chains came from one sample sequenced in a study of blood T cell repertoires in COVID-19. Clones were read by immunoSEQ multiplex PCR, and TCRdb kept only the in-frame ones, dropping some. The table includes fewer than 95,000 clones, roughly 88% detected once. Material: peripheral blood. These receptors were taken from a man in his 60s with acute or convalescent COVID-19.

This clone came up a few times. This sequence joins TRBV24-1 and TRBJ2-1, with 10 bases that match TRBD1. Germline trimming cut 9 bases from V and 3 bases from J; bases unmatched to any gene: 1. This CDR3 is 13 amino acids long. CDR1 and CDR2 (germline): KGHDR, SFDVKD. The CDR3 spells CATWDRGYNEQFF. In DNA, the CDR3 is TGTGCCACCTGGGACAGGGGCTACAATGAGCAGTTCTTC.

The chain combines TRBV5-1 with TRBJ2-2, with a tentative D call TRBD1 (5 bases). The CDR3 covers 13 residues. The germline V and J ends were trimmed by 2 bases and 6 bases, with 8 bases remaining between them. Germline assignment: CDR1 SGHRS and CDR2 YFSETQ. CDR3 sequence: CASSFRDAGELFF. Here the CDR3 DNA reads TGCGCCAGCAGCTTCAGGGATGCCGGGGAGCTGTTTTTT. The complete variable domain, with remaining parts taken from reference TRBV5-1 and TRBJ2-2, reads KAGVTQTPRYLIKTRGQQVTLSCSPISGHRSVSWYQQTPGQGLQFLFEYFSETQRNKGNFPGRFSGRQFSNSRSEMNVSTLELGDSALYLCASSFRDAGELFFGEGSRLTVL.

The chain uses TRBV5-1 and TRBJ2-7, with a weak D call TRBD1 (6 bases). V lost 4 bases and J lost 7, with 21 bases in between. Germline CDR1 SGHRS, CDR2 YFSETQ. This CDR3 has 15 amino acids. The CDR3 sequence: CASSHGQRGIGEQYF. CDR3 in DNA: TGCGCCAGCAGCCACGGACAGAGGGGGATTGGGGAGCAGTACTTC.

This clone has only one observation. The junction differs from germline at one of its ends, possibly a read error. The chain couples TRBV15 to TRBJ2-7, with D maybe TRBD2 (5 bases). The CDR3 has 14 residues. The germline V gene has CDR1 LNHNV and CDR2 YYDKDF (reference sequence). The CDR3 reads CATGRGGLPYEQYF. CDR3 coding DNA: TGTGCCACCGGCAGAGGAGGCCTCCCCTACGAGCAGTACTTC.

J is TRBJ2-1 and V is TRBV4-1; TRBD2 matches at 7 bases. Germline loops: CDR1 MGHRA, CDR2 YSYEKL. The V gene end was trimmed by 5 bases and the J gene end by 1 base; junction bases not matched to a gene: 8. CDR3 length: 16 amino acids. CDR3 residues: CASSSPSGASYNEQFF. The CDR3, as DNA: TGCGCCAGCAGCTCCCCTAGCGGTGCTTCCTACAATGAGCAGTTCTTC.